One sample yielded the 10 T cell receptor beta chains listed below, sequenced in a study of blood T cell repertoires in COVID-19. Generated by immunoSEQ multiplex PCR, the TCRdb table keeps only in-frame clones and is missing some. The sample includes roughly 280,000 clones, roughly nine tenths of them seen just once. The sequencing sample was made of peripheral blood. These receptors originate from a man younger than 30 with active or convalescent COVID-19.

The CDR3 DNA follows: TGTGCCAGCAGCTTAGAACAGCACCAAGAGACCCAGTACTTC. It encodes CASSLEQHQETQYF. This chain joins TRBV7-9 and TRBJ2-5, with D uncertain. V lost 1 base to trimming and J lost 0 bases, with 6 bases between them. Germline-derived CDR1 and CDR2 are SEHNR and FQNEAQ (reference sequence). The CDR3 extends over 14 amino acids.

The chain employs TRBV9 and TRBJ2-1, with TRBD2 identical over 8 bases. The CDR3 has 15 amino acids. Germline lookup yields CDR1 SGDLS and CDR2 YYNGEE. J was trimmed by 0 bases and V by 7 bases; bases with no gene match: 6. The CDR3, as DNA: TGTGCCAGCTCCTTCCGGGGGGGCTCCTACAATGAGCAGTTCTTC. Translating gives CASSFRGGSYNEQFF.

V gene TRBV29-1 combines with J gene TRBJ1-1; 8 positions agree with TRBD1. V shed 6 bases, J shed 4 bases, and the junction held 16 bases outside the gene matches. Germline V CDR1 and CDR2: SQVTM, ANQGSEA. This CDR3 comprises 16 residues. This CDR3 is CSVLPRTGKGSTEAFF. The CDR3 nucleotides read TGCAGCGTCCTACCCCGGACAGGGAAAGGGAGCACTGAAGCTTTCTTT. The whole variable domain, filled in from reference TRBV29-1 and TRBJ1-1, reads SAVISQKPSRDICQRGTSLTIQCQVDSQVTMMFWYRQQPGQSLTLIATANQGSEATYESGFVIDKFPISRPNLTFSTLTVSNMSPEDSSIYLCSVLPRTGKGSTEAFFGQGTRLTVV.

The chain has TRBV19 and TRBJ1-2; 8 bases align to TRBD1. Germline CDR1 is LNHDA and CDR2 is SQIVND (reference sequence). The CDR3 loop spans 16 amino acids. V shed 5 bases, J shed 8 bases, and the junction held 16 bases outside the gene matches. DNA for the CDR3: TGTGCCAGTAGTCCCGACCTCGGGACAGGCCATCTGGGCTACACCTTC. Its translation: CASSPDLGTGHLGYTF.

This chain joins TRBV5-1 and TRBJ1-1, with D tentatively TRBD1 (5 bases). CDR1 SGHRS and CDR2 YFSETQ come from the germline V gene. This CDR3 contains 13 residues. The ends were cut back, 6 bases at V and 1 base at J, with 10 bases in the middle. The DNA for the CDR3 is TGCGCCAGCACCACAGGACCGAACACTGAAGCTTTCTTT. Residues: CASTTGPNTEAFF.

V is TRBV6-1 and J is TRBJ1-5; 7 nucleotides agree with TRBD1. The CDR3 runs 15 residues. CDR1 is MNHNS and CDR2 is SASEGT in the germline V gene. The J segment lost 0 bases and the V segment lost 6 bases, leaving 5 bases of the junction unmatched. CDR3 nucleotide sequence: TGTGCCAGCAGACCGGGACAGATTAGCAATCAGCCCCAGCATTTT. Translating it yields CASRPGQISNQPQHF.

The CDR3 here is CASSPPGQGQQKLFF. For the CDR3, the DNA is TGTGCCAGCAGCCCTCCGGGACAGGGACAGCAAAAACTGTTTTTT. This sequence joins TRBV11-2 and TRBJ1-4, with 9 positions matching TRBD1. This CDR3 comprises 15 residues. J was trimmed by 9 bases and V by 5 bases; bases with no gene match: 10. CDR1 and CDR2 (germline): SGHAT, FQNNGV.

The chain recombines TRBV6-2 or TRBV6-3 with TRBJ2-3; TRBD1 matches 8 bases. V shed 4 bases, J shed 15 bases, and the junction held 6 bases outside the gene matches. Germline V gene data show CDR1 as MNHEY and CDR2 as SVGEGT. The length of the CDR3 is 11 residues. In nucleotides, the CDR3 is TGTGCCAGCAGTTTCCGGGACAGGCCCTATTTT. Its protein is CASSFRDRPYF.

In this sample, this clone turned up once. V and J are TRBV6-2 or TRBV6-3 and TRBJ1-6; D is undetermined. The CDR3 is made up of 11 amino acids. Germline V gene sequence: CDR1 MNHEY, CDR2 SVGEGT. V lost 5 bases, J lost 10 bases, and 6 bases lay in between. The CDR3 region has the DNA TGTGCCAGCAGTAACACATCACCCCTCCACTTT. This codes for CASSNTSPLHF.

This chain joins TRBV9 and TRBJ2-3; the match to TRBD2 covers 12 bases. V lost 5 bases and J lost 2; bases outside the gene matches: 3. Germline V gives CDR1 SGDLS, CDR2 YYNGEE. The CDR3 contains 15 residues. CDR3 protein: CASSLAGGPTDTQYF. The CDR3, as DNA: TGTGCCAGCAGTCTAGCGGGAGGGCCCACAGATACGCAGTATTTT. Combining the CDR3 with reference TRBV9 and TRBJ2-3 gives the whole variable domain DSGVTQTPKHLITATGQRVTLRCSPRSGDLSVYWYQQSLDQGLQFLIQYYNGEERAKGNILERFSAQQFPDLHSELNLSSLELGDSALYFCASSLAGGPTDTQYFGPGTRLTVL.